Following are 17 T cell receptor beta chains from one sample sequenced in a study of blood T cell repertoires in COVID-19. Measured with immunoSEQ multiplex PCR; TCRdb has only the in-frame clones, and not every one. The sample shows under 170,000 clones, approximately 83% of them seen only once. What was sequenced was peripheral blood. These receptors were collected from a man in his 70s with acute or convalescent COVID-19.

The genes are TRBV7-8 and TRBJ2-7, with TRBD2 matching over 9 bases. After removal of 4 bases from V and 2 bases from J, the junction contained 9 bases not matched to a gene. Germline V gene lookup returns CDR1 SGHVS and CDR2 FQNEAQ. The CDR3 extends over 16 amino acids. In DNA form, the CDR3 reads TGTGCCAGCAGCTCTAGGCGGGGGGGAGGGACCTACGAGCAGTACTTC. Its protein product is CASSSRRGGGTYEQYF.

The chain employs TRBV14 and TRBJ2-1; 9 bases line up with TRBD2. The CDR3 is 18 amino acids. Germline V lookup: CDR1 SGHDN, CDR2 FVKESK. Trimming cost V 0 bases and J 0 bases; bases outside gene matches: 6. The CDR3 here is CASSQDPSGATSYNEQFF. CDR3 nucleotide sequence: TGTGCCAGCAGCCAAGACCCTAGCGGGGCAACCTCCTACAATGAGCAGTTCTTC.

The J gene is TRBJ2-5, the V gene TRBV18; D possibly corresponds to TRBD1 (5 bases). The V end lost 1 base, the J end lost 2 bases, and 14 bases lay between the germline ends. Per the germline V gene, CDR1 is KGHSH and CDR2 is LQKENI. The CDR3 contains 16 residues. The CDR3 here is CASSPRVGLNQETQYF. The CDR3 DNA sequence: TGTGCCAGCTCACCACGGGTGGGGCTAAATCAAGAGACCCAGTACTTC.

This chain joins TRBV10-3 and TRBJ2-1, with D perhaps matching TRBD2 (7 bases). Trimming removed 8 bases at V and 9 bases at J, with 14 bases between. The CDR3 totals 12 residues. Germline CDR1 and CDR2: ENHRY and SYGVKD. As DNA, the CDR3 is TGTGCCATCGCTGGACTAGGGGGTGAGCAGTTCTTC. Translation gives CAIAGLGGEQFF.

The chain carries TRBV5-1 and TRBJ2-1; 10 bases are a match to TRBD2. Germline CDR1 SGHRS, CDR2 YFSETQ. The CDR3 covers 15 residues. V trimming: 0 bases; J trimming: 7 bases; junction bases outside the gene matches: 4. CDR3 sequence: CASSLGLAGRNEQFF. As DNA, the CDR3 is TGCGCCAGCAGCTTGGGACTAGCGGGTCGGAATGAGCAGTTCTTC.

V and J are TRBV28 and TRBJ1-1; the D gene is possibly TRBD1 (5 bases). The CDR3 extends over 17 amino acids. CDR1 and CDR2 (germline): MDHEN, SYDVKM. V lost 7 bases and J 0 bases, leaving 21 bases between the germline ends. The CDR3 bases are TGTGCCAGCAACCCCTCGGCAGGGATTTCCCTGAACACTGAAGCTTTCTTT. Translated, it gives CASNPSAGISLNTEAFF.

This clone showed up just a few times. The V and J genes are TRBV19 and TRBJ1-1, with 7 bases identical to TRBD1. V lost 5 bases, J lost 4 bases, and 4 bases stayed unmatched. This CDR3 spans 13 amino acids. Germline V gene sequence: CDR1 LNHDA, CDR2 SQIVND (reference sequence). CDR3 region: CASSGQGVTEAFF. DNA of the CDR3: TGTGCCAGTAGTGGGCAGGGGGTCACTGAAGCTTTCTTT.

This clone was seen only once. The CDR3 loop is CASSVGGPGGSSGNTIYF. CDR3 nucleotide sequence: TGTGCCAGCAGCGTAGGAGGACCGGGGGGCTCCTCTGGAAACACCATATATTTT. The chain uses TRBV9 and TRBJ1-3; perhaps TRBD1 as D (6 bases). Germline loops: CDR1 SGDLS, CDR2 YYNGEE. Trimming took off 0 bases at V and 0 bases at J, with 16 bases between the two ends. The CDR3 is made up of 18 amino acids.

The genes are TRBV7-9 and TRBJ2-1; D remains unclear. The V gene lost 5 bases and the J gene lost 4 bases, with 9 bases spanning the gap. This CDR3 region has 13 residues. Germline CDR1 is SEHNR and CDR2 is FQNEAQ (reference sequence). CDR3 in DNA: TGTGCCAGCAGCGTAGAAGCTTACAATGAGCAGTTCTTC. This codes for CASSVEAYNEQFF.

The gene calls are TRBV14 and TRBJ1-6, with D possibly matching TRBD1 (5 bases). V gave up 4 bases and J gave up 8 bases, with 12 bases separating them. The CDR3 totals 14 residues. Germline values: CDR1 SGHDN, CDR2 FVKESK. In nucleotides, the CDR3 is TGTGCCAGCAGCCCGGTCCAGGGTGATTCACCCCTCCACTTT. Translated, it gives CASSPVQGDSPLHF. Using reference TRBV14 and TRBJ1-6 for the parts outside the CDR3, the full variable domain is EAGVTQFPSHSVIEKGQTVTLRCDPISGHDNLYWYRRVMGKEIKFLLHFVKESKQDESGMPNNRFLAERTGGTYSTLKVQPAELEDSGVYFCASSPVQGDSPLHFGNGTRLTVT.

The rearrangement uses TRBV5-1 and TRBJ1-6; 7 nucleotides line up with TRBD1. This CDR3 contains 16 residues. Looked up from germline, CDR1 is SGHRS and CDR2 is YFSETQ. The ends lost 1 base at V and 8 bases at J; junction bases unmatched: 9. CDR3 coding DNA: TGCGCCAGCAGCTTGTGGCGACAGGGTGTCGATTCACCCCTCCACTTT. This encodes CASSLWRQGVDSPLHF.

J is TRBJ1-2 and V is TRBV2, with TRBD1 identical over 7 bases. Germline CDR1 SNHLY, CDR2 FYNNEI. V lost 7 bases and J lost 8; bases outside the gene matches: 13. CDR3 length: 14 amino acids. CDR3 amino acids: CASTWSAGGEGYTF. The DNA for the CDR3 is TGTGCCAGCACATGGTCGGCAGGGGGAGAGGGCTACACCTTC. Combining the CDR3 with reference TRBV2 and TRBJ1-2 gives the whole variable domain EPEVTQTPSHQVTQMGQEVILRCVPISNHLYFYWYRQILGQKVEFLVSFYNNEISEKSEIFDDQFSVERPDGSNFTLKIRSTKLEDSAMYFCASTWSAGGEGYTFGSGTRLTVV.

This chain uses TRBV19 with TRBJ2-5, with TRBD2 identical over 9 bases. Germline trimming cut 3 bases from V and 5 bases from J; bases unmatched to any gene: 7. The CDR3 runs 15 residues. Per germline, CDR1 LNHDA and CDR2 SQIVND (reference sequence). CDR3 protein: CASSIGSGRTETQYF. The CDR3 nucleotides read TGTGCCAGTAGTATCGGAAGCGGGAGGACTGAGACCCAGTACTTC.

The CDR3 nucleotides read TGTGCCAGCAGCTTACAGCGTTCTAGCACAGATACGCAGTATTTT. It yields the protein CASSLQRSSTDTQYF. This sequence joins TRBV11-2 and TRBJ2-3; D ambiguous. V lost 2 bases and J 0 bases, leaving 9 bases between the germline ends. The CDR3 is 15 amino acids. Germline-derived CDR1 and CDR2 are SGHAT and FQNNGV.

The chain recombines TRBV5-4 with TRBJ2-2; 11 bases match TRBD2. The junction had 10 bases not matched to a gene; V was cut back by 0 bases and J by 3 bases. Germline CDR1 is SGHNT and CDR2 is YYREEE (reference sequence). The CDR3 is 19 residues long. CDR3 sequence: CASSLGPISGREDTGELFF. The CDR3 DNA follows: TGTGCCAGCAGCTTGGGACCCATTAGCGGGAGGGAGGACACCGGGGAGCTGTTTTTT.

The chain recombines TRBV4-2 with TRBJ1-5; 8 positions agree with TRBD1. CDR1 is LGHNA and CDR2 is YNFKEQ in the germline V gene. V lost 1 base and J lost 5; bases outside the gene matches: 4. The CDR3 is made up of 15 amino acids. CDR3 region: CASSQAGGEDQPQHF. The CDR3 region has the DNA TGTGCCAGCAGCCAAGCAGGGGGCGAGGATCAGCCCCAGCATTTT.

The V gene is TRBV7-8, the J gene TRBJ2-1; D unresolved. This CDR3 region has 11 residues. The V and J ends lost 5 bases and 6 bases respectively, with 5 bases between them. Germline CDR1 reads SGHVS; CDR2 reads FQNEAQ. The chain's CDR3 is CASSPSNEQFF. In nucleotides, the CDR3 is TGTGCCAGCAGCCCCTCCAATGAGCAGTTCTTC. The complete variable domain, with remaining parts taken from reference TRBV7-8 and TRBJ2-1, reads GAGVSQSPRYKVAKRGQDVALRCDPISGHVSLFWYQQALGQGPEFLTYFQNEAQLDKSGLPSDRFFAERPEGSVSTLKIQRTQQEDSAVYLCASSPSNEQFFGPGTRLTVL.